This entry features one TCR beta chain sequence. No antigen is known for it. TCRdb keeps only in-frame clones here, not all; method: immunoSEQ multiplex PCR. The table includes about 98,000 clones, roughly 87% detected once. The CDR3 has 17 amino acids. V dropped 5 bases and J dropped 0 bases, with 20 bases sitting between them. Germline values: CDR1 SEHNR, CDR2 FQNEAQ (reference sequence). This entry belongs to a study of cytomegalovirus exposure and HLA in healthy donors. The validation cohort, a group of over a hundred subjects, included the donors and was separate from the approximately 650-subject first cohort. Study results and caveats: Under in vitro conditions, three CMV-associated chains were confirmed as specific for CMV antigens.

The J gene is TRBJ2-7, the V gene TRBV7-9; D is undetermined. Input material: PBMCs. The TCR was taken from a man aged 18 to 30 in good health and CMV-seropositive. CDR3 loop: CASSGHLALDLSYEQYF. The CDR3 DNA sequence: TGTGCCAGCAGCGGCCACTTGGCCCTAGACCTCTCCTACGAGCAGTACTTC.